Each of the 30 T cell receptor beta chains below was sequenced from the same sample in a study of cytomegalovirus exposure and HLA in healthy donors. Method: immunoSEQ multiplex PCR; TCRdb's copy keeps in-frame clones and lacks some. The sample includes approximately 160,000 clones, 75% to 95% seen only once; the top ten take approximately 2.9%. Input material: PBMCs. The receptors derive from a woman aged 18-30 years in good health and CMV-seropositive.

This chain joins TRBV6-5 and TRBJ2-1; D is possibly TRBD2 (6 bases). Germline CDR1 and CDR2: MNHEY and SVGAGI. V was cut by 6 bases and J by 8 bases, with 17 bases left in between. There are 14 residues in the CDR3. The CDR3: CASRRPGTLDEQFF. CDR3 DNA sequence: TGTGCCAGCAGGCGGCCCGGGACTCTGGATGAGCAGTTCTTC.

A remark on this clone: An end of the junction differs from the germline gene, which may be a read error. J is TRBJ2-4 and V is TRBV2; perhaps TRBD2 as D (5 bases). The CDR3 spans 12 residues. Germline values: CDR1 SNHLY, CDR2 FYNNEI. The CDR3 protein is CANSPEREKQYF. CDR3 DNA: TGTGCCAACAGTCCCGAAAGGGAGAAGCAGTACTTC.

V gene TRBV19 combines with J gene TRBJ1-2; D possibly corresponds to TRBD1 (6 bases). Germline V CDR1 and CDR2: LNHDA, SQIVND (reference sequence). This CDR3 is 14 amino acids long. The ends were cut back, 7 bases at V and 8 bases at J, with 20 bases in the middle. The CDR3 nucleotides are TGTGCCAGTACCAGCGGGGGCCCCGCCCGGGGCTACACCTTC. Translated, it gives CASTSGGPARGYTF.

The chain is built from TRBV28 and TRBJ1-5; TRBD1 matches 11 bases. Per the germline V gene, CDR1 is MDHEN and CDR2 is SYDVKM. V dropped 6 bases and J dropped 6; count of bases not matched to a gene: 7. The CDR3 has 15 amino acids. CDR3 amino acids: CASSKRGQGVQPQHF. Here the CDR3 DNA reads TGTGCCAGCAGCAAACGGGGACAGGGGGTTCAGCCCCAGCATTTT.

This clone was seen only a few times. This chain joins TRBV28 and TRBJ1-2; 7 bases fit TRBD1. Germline CDR1 MDHEN, CDR2 SYDVKM. V lost 7 bases to trimming and J lost 8 bases; unmatched junction nucleotides: 7. The CDR3 loop spans 12 amino acids. In DNA form, the CDR3 reads TGTGCCAGCAACTATCAAGGGGGCGGCTACACCTTC. Amino acid sequence: CASNYQGGGYTF.

The gene calls are TRBV30 and TRBJ2-1; the D gene is possibly TRBD2 (6 bases). Germline CDR1 and CDR2: GTSNPN and SVGIG (reference sequence). Trimming took off 4 bases at V and 3 bases at J, with 16 bases between the two ends. The CDR3 extends over 15 amino acids. The CDR3 reads CAWISRGKGYNEQFF. In DNA form, the CDR3 reads TGTGCCTGGATATCTCGGGGGAAAGGCTACAATGAGCAGTTCTTC.

V and J are TRBV28 and TRBJ1-2; no clear D. Germline V gene data show CDR1 as MDHEN and CDR2 as SYDVKM. V dropped 2 bases and J dropped 6 bases, with 7 bases sitting between them. The CDR3 is made up of 12 amino acids. The CDR3 DNA reads as TGTGCCAGCAGTTTAGGGAGGAATGGCTACACCTTC. Its translation is CASSLGRNGYTF.

The V call is TRBV7-9, the J call TRBJ1-2, with TRBD1 identical over 7 bases. Germline-derived CDR1 and CDR2 are SEHNR and FQNEAQ (reference sequence). After removal of 6 bases from V and 5 bases from J, the junction contained 9 bases not matched to a gene. The CDR3 covers 14 residues. The CDR3 loop is CASSVGGARYGYTF. The CDR3 DNA reads as TGTGCCAGCAGTGTAGGGGGCGCGAGATATGGCTACACCTTC.

The genes are TRBV30 and TRBJ1-6; possibly TRBD1 for D (6 bases). The germline V and J ends were trimmed by 0 bases and 6 bases, with 6 bases remaining between them. The CDR3 has 13 residues. Per germline, CDR1 GTSNPN and CDR2 SVGIG (reference sequence). The CDR3 loop is CAWSVQGNSPLHF. CDR3 DNA sequence: TGTGCCTGGAGTGTACAGGGTAATTCACCCCTCCACTTT.

This clone was seen once. This chain joins TRBV4-1 and TRBJ1-3; TRBD1 matches at 12 bases. Germline CDR1 and CDR2: MGHRA and YSYEKL. The junction had 3 bases not matched to a gene; V was cut back by 4 bases and J by 8 bases. The CDR3 length is 14 residues. This chain's CDR3 is CASSPGQGAYTIYF. The CDR3 DNA sequence: TGCGCCAGCAGCCCGGGACAGGGGGCTTACACCATATATTTT.

The chain links TRBV6-4 to TRBJ2-3, with D possibly TRBD2 on 5 matching bases. The CDR3 totals 13 residues. CDR1 and CDR2 from the germline V gene are MRHNA and SNTAGT. Trimming cost V 0 bases and J 6 bases, with 7 bases left between them. This CDR3 reads CASSDSGLDTQYF. CDR3 in DNA: TGTGCCAGCAGTGACTCCGGACTCGATACGCAGTATTTT.

This clone was recorded once. The chain has TRBV7-2 and TRBJ1-5, with D perhaps TRBD1 (5 bases). The V gene's germline CDR1 is SGHTA and CDR2 FQGNSA. V was cut by 5 bases and J by 4 bases, with 15 bases left in between. CDR3 length equals 15 residues. The CDR3 DNA follows: TGTGCCAGCAGCGCCCGGGCCGGGGGGAATCAGCCCCAGCATTTT. Its translation: CASSARAGGNQPQHF.

The chain combines TRBV5-4 with TRBJ2-5, with a possible D match to TRBD2 (5 bases). The CDR3 has 16 residues. V was clipped by 7 bases and J by 1 base, with 20 bases between them. Germline CDR1 SGHNT, CDR2 YYREEE (reference sequence). The CDR3 nucleotides are TGTGCCAGCCGGCCCGGGCGGGTCCGGCTCCAAGAGACCCAGTACTTC. Its translation is CASRPGRVRLQETQYF.

A note on this clone: In the same sample, other DNA sequences code for this CDR3. CDR3 coding DNA: TGTGCCAGCAGTCGGGGGACAGGGGGCCACGAGCAGTACTTC. Translation: CASSRGTGGHEQYF. This chain uses TRBV6-5 with TRBJ2-7; 12 bases match TRBD1. Germline lookup yields CDR1 MNHEY and CDR2 SVGAGI. V dropped 5 bases and J dropped 5; count of bases not matched to a gene: 4. There are 14 residues in the CDR3.

V is TRBV9 and J is TRBJ2-1, with a tentative D call TRBD1 (5 bases). The CDR3 covers 16 residues. Per germline, CDR1 SGDLS and CDR2 YYNGEE. Trimming took 3 bases from V and 1 from J, leaving 14 bases between them. CDR3 residues: CASSAGVGVSYNEQFF. CDR3 in DNA: TGTGCCAGCAGCGCCGGAGTAGGGGTGTCCTACAATGAGCAGTTCTTC.

V gene TRBV7-8 combines with J gene TRBJ1-4, with D uncertain. The CDR3 loop spans 15 amino acids. Trimming took 5 bases from V and 7 from J, leaving 17 bases between them. Germline assignment: CDR1 SGHVS and CDR2 FQNEAQ. The DNA of the CDR3 is TGTGCCAGCAGCCCAACGTCGGGGATATCTGAAAAACTGTTTTTT. It codes for CASSPTSGISEKLFF.

This rearrangement joins TRBV11-2 to TRBJ1-4; D not resolved. The CDR3 sequence is 13 residues long. In germline, CDR1 is SGHAT, CDR2 FQNNGV. V was trimmed by 3 bases and J by 5 bases, leaving 7 bases between them. The CDR3 loop reads CASSFNRNEKLFF. DNA for the CDR3: TGTGCCAGCAGCTTTAACCGGAATGAAAAACTGTTTTTT.

This rearrangement joins TRBV21-1 to TRBJ2-7; the table's D call, TRBD1, was not checked against the DNA. TRBV21-1 is listed as a pseudogene. CDR3 length equals 15 residues. The CDR3 bases are TGTGCCAGCAGCACAAGGACAGGGGGCAGGAACGAGCAGTACTTC. Protein: CASSTRTGGRNEQYF.

This chain links TRBV11-1 with TRBJ2-3; the match to TRBD2 covers 16 bases. Germline CDR1 SGHAT, CDR2 FQDESV (reference sequence). V lost 6 bases and J lost 2; bases outside the gene matches: 8. This CDR3 has 18 amino acids. CDR3 sequence reads: CASRQPGLAGGPTDTQYF. The CDR3 region has the DNA TGTGCCAGCAGACAACCGGGACTAGCGGGGGGGCCCACAGATACGCAGTATTTT.

The rearrangement joins TRBV6-4 to TRBJ2-7, with 10 bases aligning to TRBD2. The CDR3 is made up of 17 amino acids. CDR1 is MRHNA, CDR2 SNTAGT, per germline. J was trimmed by 0 bases and V by 6 bases; bases with no gene match: 11. The CDR3 DNA sequence: TGTGCCAGCAGGATCCCGACTAGCGGGCCAAGCTCCTACGAGCAGTACTTC. This gives the protein CASRIPTSGPSSYEQYF.

The chain has TRBV7-9 and TRBJ2-5, with 14 nucleotides matching TRBD2. The CDR3 runs to 16 residues. The V gene end was trimmed by 5 bases and the J gene end by 2 bases; junction bases not matched to a gene: 4. Germline V gene lookup returns CDR1 SEHNR and CDR2 FQNEAQ (reference sequence). CDR3 coding DNA: TGTGCCAGCAGCCGCGGACTAGCGGGGGGACAAGAGACCCAGTACTTC. Translation: CASSRGLAGGQETQYF.

The chain links TRBV5-5 to TRBJ2-3; D perhaps matches TRBD2 (7 bases). This CDR3 has 15 residues. Germline V gives CDR1 SGHKS, CDR2 YYEKEE (reference sequence). V lost 0 bases to trimming and J lost 6 bases, with 14 bases between them. CDR3 amino acids: CASSLVAGAGDTQYF. The CDR3 DNA follows: TGTGCCAGCAGCTTGGTTGCGGGGGCCGGGGATACGCAGTATTTT. Full variable domain (outside the CDR3, taken from reference TRBV5-5 and TRBJ2-3): DAGVTQSPTHLIKTRGQQVTLRCSPISGHKSVSWYQQVLGQGPQFIFQYYEKEERGRGNFPDRFSARQFPNYSSELNVNALLLGDSALYLCASSLVAGAGDTQYFGPGTRLTVL.

The chain employs TRBV7-7 and TRBJ2-3; 7 nucleotides agree with TRBD2. V lost 5 bases, J lost 6 bases, and 5 bases stayed unmatched. Germline-derived CDR1 and CDR2 are SSHAT and FNYEAQ (reference sequence). This CDR3 is 13 amino acids long. CDR3 residues: CASSLALADTQYF. In DNA, the CDR3 is TGTGCCAGCAGCCTTGCACTAGCGGATACGCAGTATTTT. The full variable domain, its missing parts supplied by reference TRBV7-7 and TRBJ2-3, is GAGVSQSPRYKVTKRGQDVTLRCDPISSHATLYWYQQALGQGPEFLTYFNYEAQPDKSGLPSDRFSAERPEGSISTLTIQRTEQRDSAMYRCASSLALADTQYFGPGTRLTVL.

The genes are TRBV15 and TRBJ1-2, with unresolved D. The CDR3 contains 15 residues. V gave up 1 base and J gave up 1 base, with 10 bases separating them. Per the germline V gene, CDR1 is LNHNV and CDR2 is YYDKDF (reference sequence). CDR3 sequence reads: CATSRGWRDNYGYTF. CDR3 nucleotide sequence: TGTGCCACCAGCAGAGGGTGGAGGGATAACTATGGCTACACCTTC.

The chain carries TRBV15 and TRBJ2-1, with a weak D call TRBD2 (5 bases). The CDR3 contains 16 residues. Trimming took off 4 bases at V and 7 bases at J, with 20 bases between the two ends. CDR1 LNHNV and CDR2 YYDKDF come from the germline V gene (reference sequence). Here the CDR3 reads CATSTGGRTYRNEQFF. The CDR3 DNA reads TGTGCCACCAGCACAGGAGGAAGGACCTACCGTAATGAGCAGTTCTTC.

The rearrangement joins TRBV2 to TRBJ1-2; TRBD1 matches at 8 bases. V shed 1 base, J shed 4 bases, and the junction held 5 bases outside the gene matches. The CDR3 is made up of 15 amino acids. CDR1 SNHLY and CDR2 FYNNEI come from the germline V gene. CDR3 nucleotide sequence: TGTGCCAGCAGTGAAGTAGGACAGGGATTCTATGGCTACACCTTC. This translates into CASSEVGQGFYGYTF.

This CDR3 reads CASSFSGVVNTEAFF. The DNA of the CDR3 is TGCGCCAGCAGCTTTTCAGGGGTTGTGAACACTGAAGCTTTCTTT. This sequence joins TRBV5-1 and TRBJ1-1; perhaps TRBD1 as D (6 bases). V was shortened by 2 bases and J by 0 bases, with 11 bases between the two germline ends. This CDR3 has 15 residues. The V gene's germline CDR1 is SGHRS and CDR2 YFSETQ.

The chain uses TRBV7-9 and TRBJ1-2, with 10 bases aligning to TRBD1. V was pared by 4 bases and J by 14 bases, with 13 bases of the junction left unmatched. The CDR3 is 14 residues long. The V gene's germline CDR1 is SEHNR and CDR2 FQNEAQ (reference sequence). The CDR3, as DNA: TGTGCCAGCAGCTCCCCCGGACAGGGGGACCTCCTTACCTTC. It encodes CASSSPGQGDLLTF.

V and J are TRBV2 and TRBJ1-1, with a possible D match to TRBD1 (5 bases). Germline CDR1 is SNHLY and CDR2 is FYNNEI. Trimming pared 7 bases from V and 5 bases from J, leaving 11 bases between. The CDR3 extends over 12 amino acids. The DNA of the CDR3 is TGTGCCAGCACCCTAGGGGTGACTGAAGCTTTCTTT. Translating it yields CASTLGVTEAFF. Full variable domain (outside the CDR3, taken from reference TRBV2 and TRBJ1-1): EPEVTQTPSHQVTQMGQEVILRCVPISNHLYFYWYRQILGQKVEFLVSFYNNEISEKSEIFDDQFSVERPDGSNFTLKIRSTKLEDSAMYFCASTLGVTEAFFGQGTRLTVV.

This rearrangement joins TRBV7-6 to TRBJ2-2; the D gene is possibly TRBD2 (6 bases). Germline CDR1 is SGHVS and CDR2 is FNYEAQ. Trimming cost V 2 bases and J 6 bases, with 13 bases left between them. This CDR3 contains 15 residues. CDR3 residues: CASSLLGLTAGELFF. The DNA for the CDR3 is TGTGCCAGCAGCTTATTAGGACTAACCGCCGGGGAGCTGTTTTTT.